Listed below are T cell receptor beta chains from one sample, sequenced in a study of T cell responses to AZD1222 COVID-19 vaccine. The data were produced by immunoSEQ multiplex PCR, yet TCRdb's version contains in-frame clones alone and is incomplete. The sample comprises more than 90,000 clones, about 88% of which are singletons, and more than 15% rests with the top ten. Here the sequenced sample was peripheral blood, taken 28 days after the second AZD1222 dose. The receptors come from an adult who received the AZD1222 COVID-19 vaccine. The CDR3 runs from the conserved cysteine through the conserved F or W. A D gene is named only where the DNA matches it firmly. A row's size may be missing; if present it is once, few, many or a size class.

v_call: TRBV5-1
d_call: -
clone_size: -
j_call: TRBJ2-7
cdr3_aa: CASSLEAGFRYEQYF
cdr3_nt: TGCGCCAGCAGCTTAGAGGCGGGGTTCAGATACGAGCAGTACTTC

v_call: TRBV2
d_call: TRBD1
clone_size: -
j_call: TRBJ1-6
cdr3_aa: CASKRDRGPGNSPLHF
cdr3_nt: TGTGCCAGCAAAAGGGACAGGGGGCCGGGGAATTCACCCCTCCACTTT

v_call: TRBV11-1
d_call: -
clone_size: -
j_call: TRBJ2-7
cdr3_aa: CASSLVFRRSSYEQYF
cdr3_nt: TGTGCCAGCAGCTTGGTGTTTCGACGGTCCTCCTACGAGCAGTACTTC

v_call: TRBV3-1/TRBV3-2
d_call: TRBD2
clone_size: once
j_call: TRBJ2-2
cdr3_aa: CASSHGSGRGTGELFF
cdr3_nt: TGTGCCAGCAGCCATGGAAGCGGGAGGGGCACCGGGGAGCTGTTTTTT

v_call: TRBV19
d_call: TRBD1
clone_size: once
j_call: TRBJ1-6
cdr3_aa: CASSRQGRTSSYNSPLHF
cdr3_nt: TGTGCCAGTAGCCGACAGGGCCGAACTAGCTCCTATAATTCACCCCTCCACTTT

v_call: TRBV2
d_call: TRBD2
clone_size: few
j_call: TRBJ2-2
cdr3_aa: CASRVAGEGTGELFF
cdr3_nt: TGTGCCAGCAGGGTAGCGGGAGAGGGGACCGGGGAGCTGTTTTTT

v_call: TRBV29-1
d_call: -
clone_size: -
j_call: TRBJ1-5
cdr3_aa: CSVEAGPQHF
cdr3_nt: TGCAGCGTTGAGGCCGGGCCCCAGCATTTT

v_call: TRBV18
d_call: -
clone_size: -
j_call: TRBJ2-5
cdr3_aa: CASSPWNSREETQYF
cdr3_nt: TGTGCCAGCTCACCCTGGAACTCGAGGGAAGAGACCCAGTACTTC

v_call: TRBV7-9
d_call: TRBD1
clone_size: few
j_call: TRBJ1-1
cdr3_aa: CASSLEAGGAVTEAFF
cdr3_nt: TGTGCCAGCAGCCTAGAAGCAGGGGGCGCGGTCACTGAAGCTTTCTTT

v_call: TRBV5-4
d_call: TRBD2
clone_size: -
j_call: TRBJ2-1
cdr3_aa: CASSLATGLAGFYNEQFF
cdr3_nt: TGTGCCAGCAGCTTGGCCACAGGACTAGCGGGTTTTTACAATGAGCAGTTCTTC

v_call: TRBV18
d_call: -
clone_size: -
j_call: TRBJ1-1
cdr3_aa: CASSEGTLGGTEAFF
cdr3_nt: TGTGCCAGCTCAGAAGGGACTCTTGGCGGCACTGAAGCTTTCTTT

v_call: TRBV27
d_call: -
clone_size: once
j_call: TRBJ1-5
cdr3_aa: CASISRGRPGDSNQPQHF
cdr3_nt: TGTGCCAGCATCAGCCGGGGCAGGCCAGGAGATAGCAATCAGCCCCAGCATTTT

v_call: TRBV5-5
d_call: TRBD1
clone_size: -
j_call: TRBJ1-1
cdr3_aa: CASSRRTGVFMNTEAFF
cdr3_nt: TGTGCCAGCAGCCGGAGGACAGGGGTATTTATGAACACTGAAGCTTTCTTT

v_call: TRBV9
d_call: -
clone_size: -
j_call: TRBJ2-3
cdr3_aa: CASSVVKGLTDTQYF
cdr3_nt: TGTGCCAGCAGCGTAGTAAAAGGGTTGACAGATACGCAGTATTTT

v_call: TRBV7-3
d_call: -
clone_size: -
j_call: TRBJ2-2
cdr3_aa: CASSSFGGGELFF
cdr3_nt: TGTGCCAGCAGCTCCTTCGGTGGCGGGGAGCTGTTTTTT

v_call: TRBV7-2
d_call: TRBD1
clone_size: once
j_call: TRBJ2-5
cdr3_aa: CASSATYRGRETQYF
cdr3_nt: TGTGCCAGCAGCGCCACCTACAGGGGTCGAGAGACCCAGTACTTC

v_call: TRBV18
d_call: -
clone_size: -
j_call: TRBJ2-5
cdr3_aa: CASSPRQETQYF
cdr3_nt: TGTGCCAGCTCACCACGGCAAGAGACCCAGTACTTC

v_call: TRBV5-1
d_call: -
clone_size: -
j_call: TRBJ2-7
cdr3_aa: CASSTGSEQYF
cdr3_nt: TGCGCCAGCAGCACCGGTAGCGAGCAGTACTTC

v_call: TRBV10-3
d_call: TRBD1
clone_size: few
j_call: TRBJ1-6
cdr3_aa: CAIGGQGDHNSPLHF
cdr3_nt: TGTGCCATCGGGGGCCAGGGGGATCATAATTCACCCCTCCACTTT

v_call: TRBV15
d_call: TRBD1
clone_size: -
j_call: TRBJ1-2
cdr3_aa: CATSRWGQGVDYGYTF
cdr3_nt: TGTGCCACCAGCAGATGGGGACAGGGAGTCGACTATGGCTACACCTTC

v_call: TRBV15
d_call: -
clone_size: -
j_call: TRBJ1-4
cdr3_aa: CATSGQLNEKLFF
cdr3_nt: TGTGCCACCAGCGGACAGTTAAATGAAAAACTGTTTTTT

v_call: TRBV12-3/TRBV12-4
d_call: -
clone_size: -
j_call: TRBJ2-7
cdr3_aa: CASSLYQGGEQYF
cdr3_nt: TGTGCCAGCAGTTTATATCAGGGGGGCGAGCAGTACTTC

v_call: TRBV6-5
d_call: TRBD2
clone_size: -
j_call: TRBJ2-1
cdr3_aa: CASSYIAGVNNEQFF
cdr3_nt: TGTGCCAGCAGTTACATAGCGGGAGTTAACAATGAGCAGTTCTTC

v_call: TRBV7-2
d_call: TRBD1
clone_size: -
j_call: TRBJ1-5
cdr3_aa: CASSLDAGTGNQPQHF
cdr3_nt: TGTGCCAGCAGCTTGGATGCAGGGACAGGGAATCAGCCCCAGCATTTT

v_call: TRBV4-1
d_call: -
clone_size: once
j_call: TRBJ2-7
cdr3_aa: CASSQNHKTGLISYEQYF
cdr3_nt: TGCGCCAGCAGCCAAAACCACAAAACAGGGTTAATATCCTACGAGCAGTACTTC

v_call: TRBV19
d_call: -
clone_size: -
j_call: TRBJ1-1
cdr3_aa: CASSSLFQNTEAFF
cdr3_nt: TGTGCCAGTAGTAGCCTGTTTCAGAACACTGAAGCTTTCTTT

v_call: TRBV5-1
d_call: -
clone_size: -
j_call: TRBJ1-3
cdr3_aa: CASSLDPGSGNTIYF
cdr3_nt: TGCGCCAGCAGCTTGGATCCGGGCTCTGGAAACACCATATATTTT

v_call: TRBV7-2
d_call: -
clone_size: -
j_call: TRBJ2-5
cdr3_aa: CASSPYGETQYF
cdr3_nt: TGTGCCAGCAGCCCATATGGGGAGACCCAGTACTTC

v_call: TRBV14
d_call: -
clone_size: -
j_call: TRBJ1-2
cdr3_aa: CASSQDASVGYGYTF
cdr3_nt: TGTGCCAGCAGCCAAGACGCGTCCGTAGGCTATGGCTACACCTTC

v_call: TRBV7-8
d_call: TRBD2
clone_size: -
j_call: TRBJ2-7
cdr3_aa: CASSSPSGAYEQYF
cdr3_nt: TGTGCCAGCAGCTCGCCGAGCGGGGCCTACGAGCAGTACTTC

v_call: TRBV28
d_call: -
clone_size: -
j_call: TRBJ1-2
cdr3_aa: CASIRYQGNGYTF
cdr3_nt: TGTGCCAGCATACGTTACCAGGGGAATGGCTACACCTTC

v_call: TRBV7-2
d_call: -
clone_size: -
j_call: TRBJ2-1
cdr3_aa: CASSFRSVYNEQFF
cdr3_nt: TGTGCCAGCAGCTTCCGAAGTGTCTACAATGAGCAGTTCTTC